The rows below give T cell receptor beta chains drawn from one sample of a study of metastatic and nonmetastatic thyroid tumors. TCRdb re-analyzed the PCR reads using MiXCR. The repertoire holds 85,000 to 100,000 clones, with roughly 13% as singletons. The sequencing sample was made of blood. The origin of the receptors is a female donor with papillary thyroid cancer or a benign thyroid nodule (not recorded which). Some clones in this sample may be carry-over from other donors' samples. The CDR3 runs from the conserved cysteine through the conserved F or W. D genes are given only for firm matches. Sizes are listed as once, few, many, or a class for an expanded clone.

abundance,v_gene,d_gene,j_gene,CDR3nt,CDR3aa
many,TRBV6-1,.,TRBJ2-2,TGTGCCAGCAGTTTAACTAGTGGGGTTTCCGGGGAGCTGTTTTTT,CASSLTSGVSGELFF
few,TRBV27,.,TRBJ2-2,TGTGCCAGCAGTCCGGACGTGAAAGGGGAGCTGTTTTTT,CASSPDVKGELFF
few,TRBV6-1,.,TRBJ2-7,TGTGCCAGCAGTGAAGCGGGCTCTGAGGGGTACGAGCAGTACTTC,CASSEAGSEGYEQYF
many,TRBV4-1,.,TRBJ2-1,TGCGCCAGCAGCCAAGATCGAAGCGGCTTCTACAATGAGCAGTTCTTC,CASSQDRSGFYNEQFF
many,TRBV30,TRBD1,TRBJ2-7,TGTGCCTGGAGCGAAACCGGGACAGGGTTTTACGAGCAGTACTTC,CAWSETGTGFYEQYF
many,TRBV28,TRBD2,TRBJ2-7,TGTGCCAGCAGTTTCCCCGGGACTAGCGCGAACTACGAGCAGTACTTC,CASSFPGTSANYEQYF
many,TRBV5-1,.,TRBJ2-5,TGCGCCAGCAGCTTGGATGGTAAACTGCAAGAGACCCAGTACTTC,CASSLDGKLQETQYF
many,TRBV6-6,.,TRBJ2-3,TGTGCCAGCAGTTACTCGGAGGGCGCAGATACGCAGTATTTT,CASSYSEGADTQYF
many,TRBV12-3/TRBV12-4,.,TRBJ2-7,TGTGCCAGCAGCCTTGGACAGACCTACGAGCAGTACTTC,CASSLGQTYEQYF
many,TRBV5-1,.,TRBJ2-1,TGCGCCAGCAGCCCTGAAGGCCCTAGCCGTCCCGATGAGCAGTTCTTC,CASSPEGPSRPDEQFF
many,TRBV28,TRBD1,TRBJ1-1,TGTGCCAGCAGCCCGTCGGGACAGGGGAGGAACACTGAAGCTTTCTTT,CASSPSGQGRNTEAFF